Listed below are T cell receptor beta chains from one sample, sequenced in a study of radiotherapy plus CTLA-4 blockade in lung cancer. Sequencing was performed with immunoSEQ multiplex PCR; in TCRdb, only in-frame clones are kept and a portion is missing. The sample lists approximately 100,000 clones, 80% to 85% occurring once. Sequencing used peripheral blood, obtained from a patient treated with radiotherapy plus ipilimumab. The receptors were sampled from a human donor with non-small cell lung cancer who had a partial response to radiotherapy plus ipilimumab. The CDR3 runs from the conserved cysteine through the conserved F or W. A D gene is named only where the DNA matches it firmly. A row's size may be missing; if present it is once, few, many or a size class.

TRBJ1-6,NA,NA,TRBV9,TGTGCCAGCAGCGAGGACAGCCGGCCACCCCTCCACTTT,CASSEDSRPPLHF
TRBJ2-5,NA,NA,TRBV7-8,TGTGCCAGCAGCGGGAGGTCCTCCATGGGGGAGACCCAGTACTTC,CASSGRSSMGETQYF
TRBJ2-1,NA,NA,TRBV18,TGTGCCAGCTCACCACTTGCGGGGCCGCCGGGCGATGAGCAGTTCTTC,CASSPLAGPPGDEQFF
TRBJ2-1,TRBD2,NA,TRBV7-3,TGTGCCAGCAGCCCACGGAATAGCGGGAGGGCCCTCAATGAGCAGTTCTTC,CASSPRNSGRALNEQFF
TRBJ2-3,TRBD2,NA,TRBV19,TGTGCCAGTAGTATGTGGGGGGGTGGCCCCACAGATACGCAGTATTTT,CASSMWGGGPTDTQYF
TRBJ2-7,TRBD2,NA,TRBV7-9,TGTGCCAGCAGCTTAAGCGGGAGGACCGAGCAGTACTTC,CASSLSGRTEQYF
TRBJ2-2,TRBD1,NA,TRBV6-4,TGTGCCAGCAGAGGACAGGGGGACACCGGGGAGCTGTTTTTT,CASRGQGDTGELFF
TRBJ1-6,NA,NA,TRBV7-9,TGTGCCAGCAGTGACGCCGATGGGGGGGCGCAATCACCCCTCCACTTT,CASSDADGGAQSPLHF
TRBJ1-1,TRBD1,many,TRBV29-1,TGCAGCGTCTACGGTGGGGGACAGGACTACACTGAAGCTTTCTTT,CSVYGGGQDYTEAFF
TRBJ1-1,TRBD1,NA,TRBV6-5,TGTGCCAGCAGGACCGACAGGGAAATCACTGAAGCTTTCTTT,CASRTDREITEAFF
TRBJ2-3,NA,NA,TRBV27,TGTGCCAGCAGTTTATCTTCCACAGGCACAGATACGCAGTATTTT,CASSLSSTGTDTQYF
TRBJ2-1,NA,NA,TRBV28,TGTGCCAGTACCCGGGCGGCGGGGAATGAGCAGTTCTTC,CASTRAAGNEQFF
TRBJ2-1,NA,once,TRBV2,TGTGCCAGCAGTGAGCGGTATAGCTCCTACAATGAGCAGTTCTTC,CASSERYSSYNEQFF
TRBJ1-4,NA,NA,TRBV28,TGTGCCAGCAGGCTCCAGGCGGAAAAACTGTTTTTT,CASRLQAEKLFF
TRBJ2-2,NA,NA,TRBV25-1,TGTGCCAGCAGTGAAGGGACATCGAACACCGGGGAGCTGTTTTTT,CASSEGTSNTGELFF
TRBJ2-1,NA,NA,TRBV6-4,TGTGCCAGCAGCCCCTCATTTAGCTCCTACAATGAGCAGTTCTTC,CASSPSFSSYNEQFF
TRBJ2-5,TRBD2,NA,TRBV29-1,TGCAGCGGTGGACTAGCGGGGAGATCCCAAGAGACCCAGTACTTC,CSGGLAGRSQETQYF
TRBJ2-1,TRBD2,few,TRBV28,TGTGCCAGCAGTTTGAGGCTAGCGGGAGGGGGTGAGCAGTTCTTC,CASSLRLAGGGEQFF
TRBJ2-7,TRBD1,NA,TRBV28,TGTGCCAGCTACAGACAGGGTTACGAGCAGTACTTC,CASYRQGYEQYF
TRBJ1-2,NA,NA,TRBV23-1,TGCGCCAGCAGTCAATCCGTCAGGGAGGGTTGGGACTATGGCTACACCTTC,CASSQSVREGWDYGYTF
TRBJ1-5,TRBD1,once,TRBV28,TGTGCCAGCAGACCGACGGACAGGATGAGCAATCAGCCCCAGCATTTT,CASRPTDRMSNQPQHF
TRBJ2-5,TRBD1,NA,TRBV2,TGTGCCAGCAGTCCGGGACAGGATCAAGAGACCCAGTACTTC,CASSPGQDQETQYF